Only a few counts were recorded for the clone carrying this T cell receptor beta chain. Its antigen remains unidentified. Time point: cycle 4 day 1 (C4D1), after five to seven weeks of nivolumab. Exposure to brentuximab vedotin varied, and each patient had relapsed following autologous stem cell transplantation. The CDR3 length is 13 residues. V lost 7 bases, J lost 4 bases, and 8 bases lay in between. CDR1 and CDR2 (germline): MDHEN, SYDVKM. The data derive from a study of PD-1 blockade in classical Hodgkin lymphoma. Notes on the study in general: Although disease activity or prior therapy may be involved, causes of the repertoire differences remain undefined. Significantly greater TCR diversity emerged by C4D1 in CD4+ cells but not CD8+ cells. Complete responders' baseline diversity resembled that of newly diagnosed patients.

The assay was immunoSEQ multiplex PCR, and TCRdb's table has in-frame clones only and misses some. The sample carries about 44,000 clones, about 70% recorded once. This clonotype was sampled from a human donor with classical Hodgkin lymphoma. The chain combines TRBV28 with TRBJ2-6; D is unclear. The specimen comprised peripheral blood mononuclear cells (PBMCs), sampled before the fourth cycle of nivolumab. CDR3 amino acids: CASTRSGANVLTF. CDR3 sequence (DNA): TGTGCCAGCACCCGTTCAGGGGCCAACGTCCTGACTTTC. Complete variable domain (other parts from reference TRBV28 and TRBJ2-6): DVKVTQSSRYLVKRTGEKVFLECVQDMDHENMFWYRQDPGLGLRLIYFSYDVKMKEKGDIPEGYSVSREKKERFSLILESASTNQTSMYLCASTRSGANVLTFGAGSRLTVL.